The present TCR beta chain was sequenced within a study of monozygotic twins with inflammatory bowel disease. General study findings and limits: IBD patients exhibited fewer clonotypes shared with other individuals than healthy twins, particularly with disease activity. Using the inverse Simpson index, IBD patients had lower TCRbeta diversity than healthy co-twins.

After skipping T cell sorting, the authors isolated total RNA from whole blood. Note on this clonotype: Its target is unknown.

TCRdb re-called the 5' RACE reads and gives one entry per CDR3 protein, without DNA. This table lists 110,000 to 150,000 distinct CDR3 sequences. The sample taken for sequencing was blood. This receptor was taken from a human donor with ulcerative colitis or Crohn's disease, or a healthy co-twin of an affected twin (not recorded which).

The CDR3 loop reads CASGVATDLEDNEQFF. V gene TRBV9 combines with J gene TRBJ2-1; no DNA is available, so the TRBD2 call from TCRdb remains unchecked. Germline CDR1 reads SGDLS; CDR2 reads YYNGEE. The CDR3 loop spans 16 amino acids.